This entry is about one T cell receptor beta chain. Its antigen is not identified. J gave up 0 bases and V 6 bases, and 6 bases lay outside the gene matches. Germline V gene sequence: CDR1 ENHRY, CDR2 SYGVKD. CDR3 length: 15 amino acids. The data are from a study of T cell repertoires in cytomegalovirus infection. Study-wide context: CMV infection plus the matching HLA type was flagged by public TCR beta signatures. Study-wide results and caveats: Frequencies of public TCR beta families were cumulated, and this identified carriers of CMV plus the relevant HLA. Dominant in the ex vivo response were TCR beta clonotypes restricted by HLA-C and specific for CMV.

Using its own MiXCR run on the reads, TCRdb lists one record per CDR3 protein. The repertoire consists of 200,000 to 300,000 distinct CDR3 sequences, with around 13% occurring once and the leading ten covering 8.8%. V is TRBV10-3 and J is TRBJ2-3; 7 bases align to TRBD2. The source of this sequence is a human donor in good health (CMV status not recorded). Some clones in this sample may be carry-over from other donors' samples. Source material: PBMCs. In DNA form, the CDR3 reads TGTGCCATCAGAGGAGGGAGGGAGAGCACAGATACGCAGTATTTT. Encoded protein: CAIRGGRESTDTQYF.